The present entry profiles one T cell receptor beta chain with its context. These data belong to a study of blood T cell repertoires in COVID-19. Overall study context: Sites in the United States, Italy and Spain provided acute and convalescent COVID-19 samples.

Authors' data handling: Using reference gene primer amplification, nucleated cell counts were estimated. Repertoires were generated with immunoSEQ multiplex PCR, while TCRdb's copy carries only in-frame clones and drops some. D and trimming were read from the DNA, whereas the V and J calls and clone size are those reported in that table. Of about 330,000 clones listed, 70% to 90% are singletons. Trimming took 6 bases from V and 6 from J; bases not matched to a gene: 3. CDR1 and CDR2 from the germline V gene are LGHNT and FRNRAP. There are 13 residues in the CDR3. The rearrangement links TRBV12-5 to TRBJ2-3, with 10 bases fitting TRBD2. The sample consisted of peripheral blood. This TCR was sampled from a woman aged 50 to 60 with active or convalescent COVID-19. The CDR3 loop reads CASGLSGRDTQYF. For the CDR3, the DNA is TGTGCTAGTGGCCTTAGCGGGAGGGATACGCAGTATTTT. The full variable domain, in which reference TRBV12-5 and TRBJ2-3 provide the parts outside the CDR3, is DARVTQTPRHKVTEMGQEVTMRCQPILGHNTVFWYRQTMMQGLELLAYFRNRAPLDDSGMPKDRFSAEMPDATLATLKIQPSEPRDSAVYFCASGLSGRDTQYFGPGTRLTVL.